Listed here are 12 T cell receptor beta chains from one sample, sequenced in a study of T cells in Graves' hyperthyroidism and ophthalmopathy. Amplified TCR beta CDR3 regions came from RNA transcripts. Carried out on the TCR CDR3, a first-round RT-PCR used the HTBI primer set. TCRdb reanalysed the multiplex PCR reads using MiXCR and keeps one entry per CDR3 protein. The table has roughly 700,000 distinct CDR3 sequences, around 15% seen once. The sequenced sample was blood. The receptors here all came from a woman between 18 and 29 years old with Graves' hyperthyroidism.

This clonotype showed up many times. This sequence joins TRBV28 and TRBJ2-7; TRBD2 agrees at 10 bases. CDR1 MDHEN and CDR2 SYDVKM come from the germline V gene. The CDR3 totals 15 residues. Trimming at V came to 5 bases and at J to 3 bases, leaving 7 bases not matched to a gene. The CDR3 spells CASSLLAGEIYEQYF. The CDR3 bases are TGTGCCAGCAGTCTCCTAGCGGGAGAGATCTACGAGCAGTACTTC. The full variable domain, completed using reference TRBV28 and TRBJ2-7, is DVKVTQSSRYLVKRTGEKVFLECVQDMDHENMFWYRQDPGLGLRLIYFSYDVKMKEKGDIPEGYSVSREKKERFSLILESASTNQTSMYLCASSLLAGEIYEQYFGPGTRLTVT.

This clonotype has ten or more counts. J is TRBJ2-1 and V is TRBV7-6, with unresolved D. Trimming took off 1 base at V and 9 bases at J, with 7 bases between the two ends. CDR1 and CDR2 from the germline V gene are SGHVS and FNYEAQ. The CDR3 is 12 residues long. The CDR3 loop is CASSLDDREQFF. CDR3 nucleotides: TGTGCCAGCAGCTTAGATGATCGTGAGCAGTTCTTC.

This clonotype came up a few times. J is TRBJ2-7 and V is TRBV14; D may be TRBD1 (5 bases). The germline gives CDR1 SGHDN, CDR2 FVKESK. Trimming took 5 bases from V and 3 from J, leaving 14 bases between them. The CDR3 has 14 amino acids. The CDR3, as DNA: TGTGCCAGCAGCTCGCCAGGGTTATTCTACGAGCAGTACTTC. Its protein product is CASSSPGLFYEQYF.

V and J are TRBV30 and TRBJ1-2, with TRBD1 matching 7 bases. The J segment lost 6 bases and the V segment lost 3 bases, leaving 7 bases of the junction unmatched. CDR1 and CDR2 (germline): GTSNPN, SVGIG (reference sequence). The CDR3 extends over 13 amino acids. The CDR3 region is CAWSVTGDHGYTF. CDR3 nucleotide sequence: TGTGCCTGGAGCGTTACAGGGGACCATGGCTACACCTTC.

The sample holds a few counts of this clonotype. This rearrangement joins TRBV6-2 or TRBV6-3 to TRBJ1-5, with 8 bases fitting TRBD1. Per the germline V gene, CDR1 is MNHEY and CDR2 is SVGEGT. J lost 4 bases, V lost 6 bases, and 14 bases had no gene match. This CDR3 region has 17 residues. CDR3 protein: CASRYPGQVTPNQPQHF. The CDR3 bases are TGTGCCAGCAGATATCCGGGACAGGTTACGCCGAATCAGCCCCAGCATTTT.

This clonotype was detected ten times or more. CDR3 bases: TGCGCCAGCAGCCTAGGACAGGCTGAGGGTAGTGGCTACACCTTC. Protein sequence: CASSLGQAEGSGYTF. The J gene is TRBJ1-2, the V gene TRBV5-1; TRBD1 matches 7 bases. Germline-derived CDR1 and CDR2 are SGHRS and YFSETQ. The CDR3 runs to 15 residues. Germline trimming cut 4 bases from V and 7 bases from J; bases unmatched to any gene: 13.

This clonotype occurred many times. The chain is built from TRBV3-1 and TRBJ2-1; perhaps TRBD2 as D (5 bases). Germline V gene sequence: CDR1 LGHDT, CDR2 YNNKEL (reference sequence). This CDR3 has 12 residues. The ends were cut back, 2 bases at V and 8 bases at J, with 7 bases in the middle. The DNA for the CDR3 is TGTGCCAGCAGCCAAAGCGGTCATGAGCAGTTCTTC. Its protein is CASSQSGHEQFF.

The rearrangement joins TRBV24-1 to TRBJ2-3, with 8 bases lining up with TRBD2. The CDR3 has 15 amino acids. V was clipped by 5 bases and J by 0 bases; unmatched bases: 3. CDR1 is KGHDR and CDR2 is SFDVKD in the germline V gene. CDR3: CATSAGGASTDTQYF. The DNA for the CDR3 is TGTGCCACCAGTGCGGGGGGGGCTAGCACAGATACGCAGTATTTT.

There are many counts of this clonotype. The chain links TRBV6-1 to TRBJ2-1; D tentatively fits TRBD1 or TRBD2 (5 bases each). The germline V gene encodes CDR1 MNHNS and CDR2 SASEGT. With 3 bases removed from V and 8 bases from J, the gap between germline ends came to 20 bases. There are 16 residues in the CDR3. CDR3 bases: TGTGCCAGCAGTGAGAGTAGAGGGGTGGGACGGGATGAGCAGTTCTTC. Amino acid sequence: CASSESRGVGRDEQFF.

V is TRBV25-1 and J is TRBJ1-2; 9 positions agree with TRBD1. Losses at the gene ends were 7 bases for V and 4 bases for J; bases not matched to a gene: 7. Germline-derived CDR1 and CDR2 are MGHDK and SYGVNS. There are 14 residues in the CDR3. CDR3 sequence (DNA): TGTGCCAGCAAGGGGACAGGGCCTTTCTATGGCTACACCTTC. Its translation: CASKGTGPFYGYTF.

This clonotype was seen at least ten times. J is TRBJ2-6 and V is TRBV28, with TRBD1 matching 10 bases. V shed 6 bases and J 0 bases; nucleotides not matched to a gene: 17. CDR1 and CDR2 (germline): MDHEN, SYDVKM. The CDR3 is 21 residues long. As DNA, the CDR3 is TGTGCCAGCAGCCAGACAGGGGGCGGCTTCCCGTCGTCCTCTGGGGCCAACGTCCTGACTTTC. It is translated as CASSQTGGGFPSSSGANVLTF.

This clonotype was recorded many times. This chain links TRBV29-1 with TRBJ2-5; D may match TRBD1 or TRBD2 (5 bases each). V was cut by 6 bases and J by 1 base, with 15 bases left in between. Germline-derived CDR1 and CDR2 are SQVTM and ANQGSEA. The CDR3 runs 14 residues. Here the CDR3 reads CSVGPGPSQETQYF. Here the CDR3 DNA reads TGCAGCGTGGGTCCGGGACCGAGCCAAGAGACCCAGTACTTC.